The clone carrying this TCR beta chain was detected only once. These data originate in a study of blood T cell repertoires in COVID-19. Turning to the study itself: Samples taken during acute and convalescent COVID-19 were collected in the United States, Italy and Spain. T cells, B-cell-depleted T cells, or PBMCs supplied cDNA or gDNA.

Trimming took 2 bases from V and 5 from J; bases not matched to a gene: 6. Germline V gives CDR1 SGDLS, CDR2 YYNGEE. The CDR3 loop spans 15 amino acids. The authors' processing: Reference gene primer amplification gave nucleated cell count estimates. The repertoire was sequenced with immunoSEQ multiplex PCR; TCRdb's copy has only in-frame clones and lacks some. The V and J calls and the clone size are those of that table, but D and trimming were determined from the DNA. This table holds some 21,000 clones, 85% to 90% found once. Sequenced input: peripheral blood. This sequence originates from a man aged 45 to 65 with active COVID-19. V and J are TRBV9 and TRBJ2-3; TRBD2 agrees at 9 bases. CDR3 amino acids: CASSVLGGGVDTQYF. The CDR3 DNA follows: TGTGCCAGCAGCGTCCTCGGCGGGGGGGTAGATACGCAGTATTTT.